The present T cell receptor (beta chain) was sequenced within a study of tumor and adjacent non-tumor tissue in lung cancer. Study information: Histology: eleven to twelve adenocarcinoma, a couple of squamous cell carcinoma, 1 small cell lung cancer.

A modified ARM-PCR protocol with three rounds of nested PCR amplified TCRbeta. MiXCR was run by TCRdb on the multiplex PCR reads, yielding one entry per CDR3 protein. Here the sample spans around 200,000 distinct CDR3 sequences, 71% being singletons. Trimming removed 2 bases at V and 8 bases at J, with 18 bases between. The CDR3 consists of 15 residues. The V gene's germline CDR1 is MNHEY and CDR2 SVGAGI. RNA was extracted from bulk tissue without any cell sorting. The specimen was lung tumor tissue. The chain joins TRBV6-5 to TRBJ1-1; D may be TRBD1 (5 bases). The source is a man between 60 and 75 years old with non-small cell lung cancer. CDR3 DNA: TGTGCCAGCAGTTACCATTTACCCTGGACATGCGAAGCTTTCTTT. It specifies CASSYHLPWTCEAFF.